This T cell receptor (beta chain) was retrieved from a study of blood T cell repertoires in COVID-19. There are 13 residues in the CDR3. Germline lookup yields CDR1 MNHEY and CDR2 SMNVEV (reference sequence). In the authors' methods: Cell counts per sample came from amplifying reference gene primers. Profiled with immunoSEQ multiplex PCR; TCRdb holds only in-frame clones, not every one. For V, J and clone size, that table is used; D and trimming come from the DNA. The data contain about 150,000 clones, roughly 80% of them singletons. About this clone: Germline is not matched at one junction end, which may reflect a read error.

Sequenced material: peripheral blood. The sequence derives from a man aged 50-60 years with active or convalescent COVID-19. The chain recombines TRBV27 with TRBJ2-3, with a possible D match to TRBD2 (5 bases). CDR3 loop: CASSLSRQTTGNF. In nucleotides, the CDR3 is TGTGCCAGCAGTTTATCTCGGCAGACTACGGGGAATTTT.